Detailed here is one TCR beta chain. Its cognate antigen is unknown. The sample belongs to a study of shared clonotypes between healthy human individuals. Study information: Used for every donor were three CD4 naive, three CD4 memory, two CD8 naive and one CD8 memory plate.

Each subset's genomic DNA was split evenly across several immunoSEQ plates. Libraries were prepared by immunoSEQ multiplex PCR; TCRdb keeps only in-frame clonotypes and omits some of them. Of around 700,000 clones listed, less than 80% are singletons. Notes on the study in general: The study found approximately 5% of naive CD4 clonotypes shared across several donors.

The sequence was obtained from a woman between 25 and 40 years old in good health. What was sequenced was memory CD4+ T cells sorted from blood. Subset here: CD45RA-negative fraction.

The chain's CDR3 is CASSQRDRGFHTEAFF. The CDR3 DNA reads as TGCGCCAGCAGCCAGCGGGACAGGGGGTTTCACACTGAAGCTTTCTTT. The gene calls are TRBV4-1 and TRBJ1-1; 11 bases line up with TRBD1. The CDR3 is made up of 16 amino acids. V lost 3 bases to trimming and J lost 3 bases; unmatched junction nucleotides: 6. Germline V CDR1 and CDR2: MGHRA, YSYEKL.